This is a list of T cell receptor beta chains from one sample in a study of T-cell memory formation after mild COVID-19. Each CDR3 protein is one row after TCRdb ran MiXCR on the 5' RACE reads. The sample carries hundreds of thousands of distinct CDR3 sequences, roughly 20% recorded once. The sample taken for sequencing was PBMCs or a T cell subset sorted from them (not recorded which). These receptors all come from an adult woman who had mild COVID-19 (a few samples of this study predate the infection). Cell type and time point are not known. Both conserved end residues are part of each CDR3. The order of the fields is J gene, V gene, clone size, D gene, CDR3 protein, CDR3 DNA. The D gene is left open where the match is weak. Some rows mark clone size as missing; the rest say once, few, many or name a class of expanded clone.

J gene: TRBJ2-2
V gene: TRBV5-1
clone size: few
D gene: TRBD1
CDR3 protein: CASSPAGAGGFPGELFF
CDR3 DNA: TGCGCCAGCAGCCCCGCTGGGGCAGGGGGATTTCCCGGGGAGCTGTTTTTT

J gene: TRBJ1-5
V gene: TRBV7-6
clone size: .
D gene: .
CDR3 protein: CASSLGSANQPQHF
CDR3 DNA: TGTGCCAGCAGCTTAGGGTCAGCCAATCAGCCCCAGCATTTT

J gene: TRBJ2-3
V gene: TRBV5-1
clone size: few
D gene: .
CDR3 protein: CASSLATWGDTQYF
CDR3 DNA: TGCGCCAGCAGCTTGGCTACGTGGGGGGATACGCAGTATTTT

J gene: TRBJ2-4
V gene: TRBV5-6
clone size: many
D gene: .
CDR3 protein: CASSLLSGANIQYF
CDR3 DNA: TGTGCCAGCAGCTTGTTGTCAGGGGCGAACATTCAGTACTTC

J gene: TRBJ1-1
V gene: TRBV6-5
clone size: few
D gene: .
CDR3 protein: CASSYSRATSNTEAFF
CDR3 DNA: TGTGCCAGCAGTTACTCTAGGGCTACCTCCAACACTGAAGCTTTCTTT

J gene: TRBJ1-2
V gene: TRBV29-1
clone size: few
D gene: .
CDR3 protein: CSGNDSPSYGYTF
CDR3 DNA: TGCAGCGGAAACGACTCCCCTAGCTATGGCTACACCTTC

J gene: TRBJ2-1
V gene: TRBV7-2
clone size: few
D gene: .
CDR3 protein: CASSPEGLAFEQFF
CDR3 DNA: TGTGCCAGCAGCCCAGAAGGGCTAGCGTTTGAGCAGTTCTTC

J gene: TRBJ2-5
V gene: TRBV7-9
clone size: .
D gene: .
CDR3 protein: CASSRNRETQYF
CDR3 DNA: TGTGCCAGCAGCCGGAACCGAGAGACCCAGTACTTC

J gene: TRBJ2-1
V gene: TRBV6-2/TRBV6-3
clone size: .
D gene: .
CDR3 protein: CASSYSAQGPYNEQFF
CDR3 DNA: TGTGCCAGCAGTTATTCCGCCCAGGGCCCCTACAATGAGCAGTTCTTC

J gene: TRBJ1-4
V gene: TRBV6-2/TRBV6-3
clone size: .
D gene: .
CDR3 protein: CASSDGLDEKLFF
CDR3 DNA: TGTGCCAGCAGTGACGGACTCGATGAAAAACTGTTTTTT

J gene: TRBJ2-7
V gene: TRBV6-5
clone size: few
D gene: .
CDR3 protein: CASSFTQGDEAYEQYF
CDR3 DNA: TGTGCCAGCAGTTTCACTCAGGGAGATGAGGCCTACGAGCAGTACTTC

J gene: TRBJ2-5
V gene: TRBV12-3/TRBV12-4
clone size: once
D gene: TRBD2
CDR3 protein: CASSHTSGQETQYF
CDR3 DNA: TGTGCCAGCAGCCACACTAGCGGTCAAGAGACCCAGTACTTC

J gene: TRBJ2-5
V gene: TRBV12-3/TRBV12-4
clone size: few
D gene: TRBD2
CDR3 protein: CASTWTSGTFVETQYF
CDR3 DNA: TGTGCCAGCACCTGGACTAGCGGGACATTTGTGGAGACCCAGTACTTC

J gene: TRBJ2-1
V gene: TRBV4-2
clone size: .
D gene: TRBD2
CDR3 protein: CASSQEVKIGRFGEQFF
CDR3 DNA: TGTGCCAGCAGCCAAGAAGTCAAGATCGGGAGGTTTGGAGAGCAGTTCTTC

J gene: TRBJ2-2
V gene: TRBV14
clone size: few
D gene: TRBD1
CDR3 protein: CASSPTGTENTGELFF
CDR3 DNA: TGTGCCAGCAGCCCAACCGGGACAGAGAACACCGGGGAGCTGTTTTTT

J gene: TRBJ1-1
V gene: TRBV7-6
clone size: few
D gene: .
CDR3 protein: CASSSQSDGGTEAFF
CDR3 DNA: TGTGCCAGCAGCAGCCAAAGCGACGGGGGTACTGAAGCTTTCTTT

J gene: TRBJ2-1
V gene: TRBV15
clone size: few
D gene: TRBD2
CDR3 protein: CATSRPYAGTSGRDNEQFF
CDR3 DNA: TGTGCCACCAGCAGACCATACGCCGGGACTAGCGGGAGGGACAATGAGCAGTTCTTC